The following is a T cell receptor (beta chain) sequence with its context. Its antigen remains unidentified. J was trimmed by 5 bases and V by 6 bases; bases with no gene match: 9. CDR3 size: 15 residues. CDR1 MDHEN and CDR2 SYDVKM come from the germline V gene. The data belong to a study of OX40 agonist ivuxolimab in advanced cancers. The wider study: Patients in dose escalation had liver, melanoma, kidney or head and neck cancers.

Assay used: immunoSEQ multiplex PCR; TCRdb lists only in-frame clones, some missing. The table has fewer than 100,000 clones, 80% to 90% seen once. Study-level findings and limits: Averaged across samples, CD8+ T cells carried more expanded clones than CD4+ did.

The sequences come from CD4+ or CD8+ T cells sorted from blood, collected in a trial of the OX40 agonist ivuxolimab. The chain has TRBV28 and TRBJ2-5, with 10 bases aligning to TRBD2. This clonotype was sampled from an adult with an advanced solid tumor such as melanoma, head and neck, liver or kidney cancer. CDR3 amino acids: CASSLSGGLRETQYF. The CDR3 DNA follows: TGTGCCAGCAGCCTTAGCGGGGGGCTTCGGGAGACCCAGTACTTC.